The 23 T cell receptor beta chains in this list originate from one sample, sequenced in a study of OX40 agonist ivuxolimab in advanced cancers. Libraries were prepared by immunoSEQ multiplex PCR; TCRdb keeps only in-frame clonotypes and omits some of them. The top ten hold 50% to 65% of the sample, which has 20,000 to 25,000 clones, approximately 90% seen once. Sequenced material: CD4+ or CD8+ T cells sorted from blood, taken in a trial of the OX40 agonist ivuxolimab. The origin of the receptors is an adult with an advanced solid tumor such as melanoma, head and neck, liver or kidney cancer.

The chain joins TRBV27 to TRBJ2-7; 8 positions agree with TRBD1. J gave up 3 bases and V 5 bases, and 3 bases lay outside the gene matches. The germline V gene encodes CDR1 MNHEY and CDR2 SMNVEV (reference sequence). The CDR3 length is 13 residues. CDR3 DNA sequence: TGTGCCAGCAGTCCGGGGACAGGCTACGAGCAGTACTTC. It specifies CASSPGTGYEQYF.

The rearrangement joins TRBV5-5 to TRBJ1-2; 9 bases map to TRBD1. This CDR3 has 14 residues. J was trimmed by 7 bases and V by 5 bases; bases with no gene match: 9. Germline CDR1 and CDR2: SGHKS and YYEKEE (reference sequence). CDR3 region: CASRSGTGPPGYTF. CDR3 sequence (DNA): TGTGCCAGCAGGTCAGGGACAGGGCCCCCTGGCTACACCTTC.

The gene calls are TRBV4-1 and TRBJ2-5, with 9 nucleotides matching TRBD1. Germline V lookup: CDR1 MGHRA, CDR2 YSYEKL. This CDR3 is 14 amino acids long. Trimming at V came to 4 bases and at J to 5 bases, leaving 5 bases not matched to a gene. Written as DNA, the CDR3 is TGCGCCAGCAGCCTGGACAGGGGTGACGAGACCCAGTACTTC. Its protein is CASSLDRGDETQYF.

V and J are TRBV6-1 and TRBJ2-1; 12 nucleotides agree with TRBD2. CDR1 is MNHNS, CDR2 SASEGT, per germline. The ends lost 4 bases at V and 5 bases at J; junction bases unmatched: 0. The CDR3 runs 14 residues. For the CDR3, the DNA is TGTGCCAGCAGTGGACTAGCGGGGGACAATGAGCAGTTCTTC. Its protein is CASSGLAGDNEQFF.

The count of this clone is one. This chain joins TRBV12-5 and TRBJ2-7, with D perhaps matching TRBD1 or TRBD2 (5 bases each). Trimming shortened V by 6 bases and J by 4 bases, and 13 bases separated the two germline ends. The CDR3 loop spans 13 amino acids. Germline CDR1 reads LGHNT; CDR2 reads FRNRAP. This CDR3 is CASGRGGGYEQYF. The CDR3 region has the DNA TGTGCTAGTGGGAGGGGCGGTGGTTACGAGCAGTACTTC.

For the CDR3, the DNA is TGTGCCAGCAGTCTTCGACAGGACCCCGGGGAGCTGTTTTTT. Translation gives CASSLRQDPGELFF. This sequence joins TRBV6-6 and TRBJ2-2; weak D call: TRBD1 (6 bases). V was shortened by 5 bases and J by 6 bases, with 13 bases between the two germline ends. The V gene's germline CDR1 is MNHNY and CDR2 SVGAGI (reference sequence). This CDR3 contains 14 residues.

Points on this clone: Other DNA sequences in the same sample also yield this CDR3. The V and J genes are TRBV27 and TRBJ2-1; D not resolved. This CDR3 contains 13 residues. The V end lost 3 bases, the J end lost 0 bases, and 3 bases lay between the germline ends. CDR1 MNHEY and CDR2 SMNVEV come from the germline V gene (reference sequence). The CDR3 spells CASSLDSYNEQFF. CDR3 bases: TGTGCCAGCAGTTTGGACTCCTACAATGAGCAGTTCTTC.

The chain links TRBV29-1 to TRBJ2-7; either TRBD1 or TRBD2 may supply D (5 bases each). This CDR3 spans 12 amino acids. With 7 bases removed from V and 2 bases from J, the gap between germline ends came to 12 bases. CDR1 and CDR2 (germline): SQVTM, ANQGSEA. Here the CDR3 reads CSAGDGTYEQYF. The CDR3 coding sequence is TGCAGCGCTGGGGACGGGACCTACGAGCAGTACTTC.

The chain links TRBV7-2 to TRBJ2-3, with TRBD1 identical over 9 bases. Germline CDR1 reads SGHTA; CDR2 reads FQGNSA. Trimming at V came to 5 bases and at J to 2 bases, leaving 8 bases not matched to a gene. The CDR3 has 16 residues. The CDR3 here is CASSPKDRGPTDTQYF. DNA of the CDR3: TGTGCCAGCAGCCCCAAGGACAGGGGCCCCACAGATACGCAGTATTTT.

V and J are TRBV7-9 and TRBJ2-7; possible D gene TRBD1, 5 bases. The V gene lost 3 bases and the J gene lost 1 base, with 16 bases spanning the gap. This CDR3 is 16 amino acids long. CDR1 is SEHNR, CDR2 FQNEAQ, per germline (reference sequence). The CDR3 is CASSFPKGNGSYEQYF. CDR3 in DNA: TGTGCCAGCAGCTTTCCTAAGGGGAACGGGTCCTACGAGCAGTACTTC.

The chain couples TRBV6-1 to TRBJ1-2; 8 nucleotides align to TRBD1. Germline V gene sequence: CDR1 MNHNS, CDR2 SASEGT. Unmatched junction bases numbered 8, after V lost 4 bases and J lost 4 bases. This CDR3 region has 15 residues. The CDR3 region has the DNA TGTGCCAGCAGTGGGGGACAGGATTTCTTCTATGGCTACACCTTC. Translated, it gives CASSGGQDFFYGYTF.

This rearrangement joins TRBV11-2 to TRBJ1-4, with no clear D. The germline gives CDR1 SGHAT, CDR2 FQNNGV. The CDR3 spans 15 residues. V lost 5 bases, J lost 6 bases, and 16 bases lay in between. The CDR3 region is CASSGMVEEHEKLFF. The CDR3 DNA reads TGTGCCAGCAGCGGTATGGTGGAAGAGCATGAAAAACTGTTTTTT.

The V call is TRBV7-9, the J call TRBJ2-4; D unresolved. The CDR3 length is 13 residues. Trimming cost V 3 bases and J 9 bases, with 12 bases left between them. CDR1 is SEHNR, CDR2 FQNEAQ, per germline (reference sequence). The CDR3 DNA follows: TGTGCCAGCAGCTTCGGAACTGTATCCATTCAGTACTTC. Translation: CASSFGTVSIQYF.

CDR3 coding DNA: TGTGCCAGCACCCAAAATGGGGGGGCGGCCTCCTACGAGCAGTACTTC. It encodes CASTQNGGAASYEQYF. The chain recombines TRBV21-1 with TRBJ2-7; the D segment call TRBD2 is taken from the table without a DNA check. TRBV21-1 constitutes a pseudogene. This CDR3 has 16 residues.

The chain combines TRBV5-1 with TRBJ2-2, with 7 nucleotides matching TRBD1. Looked up from germline, CDR1 is SGHRS and CDR2 is YFSETQ. The CDR3 has 13 amino acids. Trimming cost V 4 bases and J 6 bases; bases outside gene matches: 3. CDR3 in DNA: TGCGCCAGCAGCGTAGACAGGGCCGGGGAGCTGTTTTTT. Encoded protein: CASSVDRAGELFF. Full variable domain (outside the CDR3, taken from reference TRBV5-1 and TRBJ2-2): KAGVTQTPRYLIKTRGQQVTLSCSPISGHRSVSWYQQTPGQGLQFLFEYFSETQRNKGNFPGRFSGRQFSNSRSEMNVSTLELGDSALYLCASSVDRAGELFFGEGSRLTVL.

This clone showed up just a few times. This chain links TRBV6-5 with TRBJ2-7; D not certain. V was clipped by 6 bases and J by 0 bases, with 12 bases between them. The length of the CDR3 is 14 residues. The germline CDR1 and CDR2 sequences are MNHEY and SVGAGI. CDR3 nucleotide sequence: TGTGCCAGCAGCCTTCTCCCGGCCTCCTACGAGCAGTACTTC. Its protein is CASSLLPASYEQYF.

This chain links TRBV11-3 with TRBJ2-3; D perhaps matches TRBD2 (5 bases). In germline, CDR1 is SGHNT, CDR2 YENEEA. The CDR3 length is 14 residues. With 0 bases removed from V and 9 bases from J, the gap between germline ends came to 13 bases. The CDR3 DNA reads as TGTGCCAGCAGCTTAGATCTCGGGGTTGAGACGCAGTATTTT. Translation gives CASSLDLGVETQYF.

The chain carries TRBV6-5 and TRBJ2-2; TRBD2 matches at 8 bases. The germline V gene encodes CDR1 MNHEY and CDR2 SVGAGI. CDR3 length: 16 amino acids. V lost 0 bases and J lost 1; bases outside the gene matches: 1. The CDR3 DNA is TGTGCCAGCAGTTACTCGCTAGCGGGGAACACCGGGGAGCTGTTTTTT. Its translation: CASSYSLAGNTGELFF.

The rearrangement joins TRBV19 to TRBJ2-7, with 8 nucleotides matching TRBD1. V lost 5 bases, J lost 3 bases, and 9 bases stayed unmatched. Per the germline V gene, CDR1 is LNHDA and CDR2 is SQIVND (reference sequence). The CDR3 has 15 amino acids. The CDR3 reads CASSAPGQGFYEQYF. The CDR3 coding sequence is TGTGCCAGTAGTGCCCCCGGACAGGGATTCTACGAGCAGTACTTC. Complete variable domain (other parts from reference TRBV19 and TRBJ2-7): DGGITQSPKYLFRKEGQNVTLSCEQNLNHDAMYWYRQDPGQGLRLIYYSQIVNDFQKGDIAEGYSVSREKKESFPLTVTSAQKNPTAFYLCASSAPGQGFYEQYFGPGTRLTVT.

J is TRBJ1-6 and V is TRBV30; D ambiguous. V was shortened by 0 bases and J by 6 bases, with 9 bases between the two germline ends. Germline values: CDR1 GTSNPN, CDR2 SVGIG (reference sequence). The CDR3 spans 14 residues. CDR3 sequence: CAWSVAGPNSPLHF. CDR3 DNA sequence: TGTGCCTGGAGTGTGGCAGGACCTAATTCACCCCTCCACTTT.

The chain is built from TRBV19 and TRBJ2-7; 7 bases are shared with TRBD1. V dropped 6 bases and J dropped 2; count of bases not matched to a gene: 13. The CDR3 totals 16 residues. Germline V CDR1 and CDR2: LNHDA, SQIVND (reference sequence). The CDR3: CASSPRAWDSTYEQYF. In DNA, the CDR3 is TGTGCCAGTAGCCCTAGGGCATGGGACAGTACCTACGAGCAGTACTTC.

The rearrangement uses TRBV25-1 and TRBJ2-1; D unresolved. Trimming left V 4 bases short and J 6 bases short, with 4 bases between. The germline gives CDR1 MGHDK, CDR2 SYGVNS. The length of the CDR3 is 11 residues. In nucleotides, the CDR3 is TGTGCCAGCAGTGGCAGCAATGAGCAGTTCTTC. Translating gives CASSGSNEQFF. The whole variable domain, filled in from reference TRBV25-1 and TRBJ2-1, reads EADIYQTPRYLVIGTGKKITLECSQTMGHDKMYWYQQDPGMELHLIHYSYGVNSTEKGDLSSESTVSRIRTEHFPLTLESARPSHTSQYLCASSGSNEQFFGPGTRLTVL.

The chain is built from TRBV5-4 and TRBJ2-7, with 7 bases that match TRBD1. This CDR3 comprises 15 residues. Unmatched junction bases numbered 9, after V lost 2 bases and J lost 4 bases. Germline assignment: CDR1 SGHNT and CDR2 YYREEE (reference sequence). For the CDR3, the DNA is TGTGCCAGCAGCTTACCGGGACAGACCCCGTACGAGCAGTACTTC. It encodes CASSLPGQTPYEQYF.